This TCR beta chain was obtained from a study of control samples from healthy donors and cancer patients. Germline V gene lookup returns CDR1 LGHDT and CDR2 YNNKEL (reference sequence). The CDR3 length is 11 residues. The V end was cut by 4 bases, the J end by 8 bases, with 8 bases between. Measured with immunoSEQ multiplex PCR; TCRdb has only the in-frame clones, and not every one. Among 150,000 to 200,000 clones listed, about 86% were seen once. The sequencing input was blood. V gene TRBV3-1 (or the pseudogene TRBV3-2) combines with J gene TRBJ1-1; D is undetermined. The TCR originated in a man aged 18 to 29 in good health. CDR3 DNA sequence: TGTGCCAGCAGCCGCAAGGGAGAAGCTTTCTTT. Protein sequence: CASSRKGEAFF.